This TCR beta chain derives from a study of blood T cell repertoires in COVID-19 (dated by TCRdb to about 2020). Some background on the complete study: Collaborator samples came from the United States, Italy and Spain and covered acute and convalescent phases of COVID-19. A de-identified subject ID, COVID-19 status, age in years and sex were almost always included in the sample metadata. Where HLA class I and class II types were available, the types were taken from metadata supplied by the sample provider, not from assay-based typing. The material from the prospective study consisted of cDNA or gDNA derived from T cells, B-cell-depleted T cells, or PBMCs. Samples came from the ongoing ImmuneRACE study (first 160 participants) plus 1,254 subjects from 6 global collaborators. A freely available public database, intended as a resource for researchers studying the immune response to SARS-CoV-2, is where the repertoires were released. Subjects who had been exposed to COVID-19, were actively infected with it, or had recovered from it provided the deeply sampled blood TCRbeta repertoires that made up the dataset.

TCRbeta CDR3 regions were amplified from genomic DNA by means of the immunoSEQ Assay, a bias-controlled multiplex PCR. Processing in the source paper ran as follows. Nucleated cell counts per sample were estimated from amplification of reference gene primers within the assay. Sequence reads were collapsed and filtered to measure the absolute abundance of every unique TCRbeta CDR3 rearrangement. Productive Simpson clonality was computed per sample as the square root of Simpson's diversity index over productive rearrangements. The table was pulled from immuneACCESS by TCRdb, which kept in-frame rearrangements only. Such tables lose some clones; where checked, under half of the loss comes from unresolved V genes, and the rest has no known cause. The V and J calls and clone size come from that table; D and trimming were worked out from the DNA. Across this sample there are about 310,000 clones, with over 75% seen only once. Clones ranked in the top ten supply 1% of the sample.

The study at large found these results: Clinical and demographic metadata were provided uncurated, with the amount varying by source and participant.

The germline V gene specifies MDHEN as CDR1 and SYDVKM as CDR2. The germline V and J ends show losses of 6 bases and 2 bases respectively, and no gene match explains 4 bases of the junction. Its CDR3 holds 14 amino acids, cysteine through phenylalanine. The only DNA kept is the CDR3, 42 bases in frame from the first base. This clone was seen a single time. Its antigen is unknown. Per-base quality was not reported, and no clone a single base away is much larger than it. Each collaborating institution followed its own protocols to collect whole blood in K2EDTA tubes. For TCRbeta analysis, collaborators shipped samples in one of three forms: frozen whole blood, isolated PBMCs, or DNA extracted from either of those sample types.

Sequences were obtained from peripheral blood. This sequence was found in a man between 50 and 59 years old with active or convalescent COVID-19. The V and J genes are TRBV28 and TRBJ1-1; the central 9 bases match TRBD1. The CDR3 region has the sequence CASRPGQGNTEAFF. The sequenced DNA is TGTGCCAGCAGACCGGGACAGGGTAACACTGAAGCTTTCTTT.